A selection of T cell receptor beta chains follows, all from one sample in a study of memory CD4+ T cells and cytomegalovirus serostatus. Profiled with immunoSEQ multiplex PCR; TCRdb holds only in-frame clones, not every one. The sample shows roughly 54,000 clones, around three quarters of them seen only once. Material: memory CD4+ T cells from blood. These receptors were taken from an adult in good health and CMV-seronegative. Each CDR3 is given with its conserved first and last residue. A D gene is named only where the DNA matches it firmly. Only part of the rows carry a size: once, few, many, or a class if the clone is expanded.

TRBV5-5	once	TRBD1	TRBJ1-1	CASSLQGAKGYTEAFF	TGTGCCAGCAGCTTGCAGGGGGCAAAAGGATACACTGAAGCTTTCTTT
TRBV4-3	NA	TRBD1	TRBJ2-3	CASSQETGGVFSDTQYF	TGCGCCAGCAGCCAAGAAACAGGGGGCGTTTTTTCAGATACGCAGTATTTT
TRBV27	NA	NA	TRBJ2-7	CASSLDGRAGYEQYF	TGTGCCAGCAGTTTAGACGGCAGGGCGGGCTACGAGCAGTACTTC
TRBV7-2	NA	NA	TRBJ1-5	CASSSGAASNQPQHF	TGTGCCAGCAGCTCGGGGGCAGCCAGCAATCAGCCCCAGCATTTT
TRBV7-9	few	NA	TRBJ1-3	CASPRGLSGNTIYF	TGTGCCAGCCCCAGGGGACTCTCTGGAAACACCATATATTTT
TRBV2	NA	NA	TRBJ1-2	CASSPRVLGHGYTF	TGTGCCAGCAGTCCCAGGGTTCTTGGACATGGCTACACCTTC
TRBV4-3	NA	TRBD1	TRBJ2-7	CASSQERGTGLVQPRAYEQYF	TGCGCCAGCAGCCAAGAACGAGGGACAGGGTTGGTGCAACCCCGGGCCTACGAGCAGTACTTC
TRBV5-4	NA	NA	TRBJ2-1	CASTQQGYNEQFF	TGTGCCAGCACCCAACAGGGATACAATGAGCAGTTCTTC
TRBV29-1	NA	NA	TRBJ1-1	CSVEGGRSPGGTEAFF	TGCAGCGTTGAAGGGGGCAGGTCCCCCGGGGGCACTGAAGCTTTCTTT
TRBV11-2	NA	TRBD1	TRBJ1-2	CASSSTGSGPYGYTF	TGTGCCAGCAGCTCGACAGGGAGCGGGCCATATGGCTACACCTTC
TRBV7-2	NA	NA	TRBJ2-5	CASSLRIDTRYQETQYF	TGTGCCAGCAGCTTAAGGATAGACACAAGGTACCAAGAGACCCAGTACTTC
TRBV19	NA	NA	TRBJ2-7	CASSIAKGGVHYEQYF	TGTGCCAGTAGTATAGCCAAGGGAGGAGTCCACTACGAGCAGTACTTC
TRBV7-2	NA	NA	TRBJ2-1	CASSLEGLGEQFF	TGTGCCAGCAGCTTAGAGGGTCTCGGTGAGCAGTTCTTC
TRBV11-2	NA	NA	TRBJ1-1	CASSLKQRPPPNTEAFF	TGTGCCAGCAGCTTAAAACAGCGACCGCCGCCGAACACTGAAGCTTTCTTT
TRBV19	NA	NA	TRBJ2-1	CASNREMGNEQFF	TGTGCCAGTAACCGGGAGATGGGCAATGAGCAGTTCTTC
TRBV6-5	NA	NA	TRBJ1-2	CASSYSAGPSYTF	TGTGCCAGCAGTTACTCGGCAGGGCCAAGCTACACCTTC
TRBV29-1	NA	TRBD2	TRBJ2-7	CSVSTSGVSYEQYF	TGCAGCGTCTCGACTAGCGGGGTTTCCTACGAGCAGTACTTC
TRBV28	NA	NA	TRBJ2-7	CATRSTVPYEQYF	TGTGCCACCCGGTCTACGGTTCCCTACGAGCAGTACTTC
TRBV19	NA	NA	TRBJ1-2	CASSIKWPNYGYTF	TGTGCCAGTAGTATAAAATGGCCTAACTATGGCTACACCTTC
TRBV4-3	NA	TRBD1	TRBJ2-7	CASSQEVEQGAYEQYF	TGCGCCAGCAGCCAAGAGGTTGAGCAGGGGGCCTACGAGCAGTACTTC
TRBV4-3	NA	NA	TRBJ1-1	CASSQEAGRNTEAFF	TGCGCCAGCAGCCAAGAGGCAGGAAGGAACACTGAAGCTTTCTTT
TRBV7-2	NA	NA	TRBJ1-1	CASTTGANTEAFF	TGTGCCAGCACCACGGGGGCGAACACTGAAGCTTTCTTT